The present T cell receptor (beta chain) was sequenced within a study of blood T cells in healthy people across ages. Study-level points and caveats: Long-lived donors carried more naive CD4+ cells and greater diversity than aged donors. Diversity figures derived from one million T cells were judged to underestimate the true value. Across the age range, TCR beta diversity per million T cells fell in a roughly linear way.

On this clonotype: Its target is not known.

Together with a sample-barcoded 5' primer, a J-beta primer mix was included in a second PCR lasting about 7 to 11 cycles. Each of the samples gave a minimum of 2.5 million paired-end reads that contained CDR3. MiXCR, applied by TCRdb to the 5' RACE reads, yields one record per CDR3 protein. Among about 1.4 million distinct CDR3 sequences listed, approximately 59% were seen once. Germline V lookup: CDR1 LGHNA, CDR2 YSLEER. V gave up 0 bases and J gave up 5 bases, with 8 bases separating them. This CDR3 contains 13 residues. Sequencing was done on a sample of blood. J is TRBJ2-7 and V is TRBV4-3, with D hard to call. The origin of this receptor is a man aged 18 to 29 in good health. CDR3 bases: TGCGCCAGCAGCCAAGATACACAAAACGAGCAGTACTTC. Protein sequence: CASSQDTQNEQYF.